What follows are 21 T cell receptor beta chains derived from one specimen sequenced in a study of T cell responses to AZD1222 COVID-19 vaccine. Here immunoSEQ multiplex PCR was the method, and the copy in TCRdb shows in-frame clones only, minus some. Among tens of thousands of clones listed, around 89% were seen once. Sequencing was performed on peripheral blood, taken on day 0 of AZD1222 vaccination. These receptors all come from an adult in good health.

The rearrangement joins TRBV23-1 to TRBJ2-5, with 14 bases identical to TRBD2. TRBV23-1 is identified as an open reading frame with a role that is uncertain. After removal of 2 bases from V and 2 bases from J, the junction contained 1 base not matched to a gene. CDR3 length equals 16 residues. The CDR3 nucleotides are TGCGCCAGCAGTCAACGGACTAGCGGGGGGCAAGAGACCCAGTACTTC. It translates to CASSQRTSGGQETQYF.

V and J are TRBV20-1 and TRBJ2-4; D may be TRBD1 (6 bases). V shed 5 bases and J shed 11 bases, with 13 bases lying between them. Germline CDR1 reads DFQATT; CDR2 reads SNEGSKA (reference sequence). This CDR3 contains 11 residues. The DNA for the CDR3 is TGCAGTGCTGAAACAGGGCCCCTTCAGTACTTC. The encoded protein is CSAETGPLQYF.

The V call is TRBV2, the J call TRBJ1-1; D is unresolved. The V end was cut by 5 bases, the J end by 1 base, with 8 bases between. The CDR3 runs to 13 residues. Germline loops: CDR1 SNHLY, CDR2 FYNNEI. The chain's CDR3 is CASSYNRNTEAFF. CDR3 DNA sequence: TGTGCCAGCAGTTATAACAGGAACACTGAAGCTTTCTTT.

The chain couples TRBV27 to TRBJ1-3, with D possibly matching TRBD1 (5 bases). The V gene lost 3 bases and the J gene lost 3 bases, with 6 bases spanning the gap. This CDR3 has 13 amino acids. Germline CDR1 is MNHEY and CDR2 is SMNVEV (reference sequence). The CDR3 protein is CASSFRDGNTIYF. The DNA for the CDR3 is TGTGCCAGCAGTTTCAGGGATGGAAACACCATATATTTT.

The chain combines TRBV2 with TRBJ2-2, with D tentatively TRBD1 (5 bases). V was pared by 4 bases and J by 5 bases, with 8 bases between. This CDR3 is built from 13 residues. Germline V gene data show CDR1 as SNHLY and CDR2 as FYNNEI. The CDR3 DNA sequence: TGTGCCAGCAGTGGAAGGGGTACCGGGGAGCTGTTTTTT. Translation: CASSGRGTGELFF.

The chain has TRBV20-1 and TRBJ2-7; the D gene is possibly TRBD2 (6 bases). This CDR3 is built from 11 residues. V was cut by 6 bases and J by 6 bases, with 12 bases left in between. CDR1 is DFQATT, CDR2 SNEGSKA, per germline (reference sequence). The CDR3 sequence: CSANMGGEQYF. CDR3 bases: TGCAGTGCCAACATGGGGGGCGAGCAGTACTTC.

This chain links TRBV6-2 or TRBV6-3 with TRBJ1-5, with D unresolved. CDR1 is MNHEY, CDR2 SVGEGT, per germline. V was cut by 0 bases and J by 1 base, with 7 bases left in between. CDR3 length equals 15 residues. The DNA of the CDR3 is TGTGCCAGCAGTTACTCCGGTCGGAGCAATCAGCCCCAGCATTTT. It is translated as CASSYSGRSNQPQHF.

The CDR3 loop reads CASRPDRAGTGELFF. CDR3 in DNA: TGTGCCAGCCGGCCCGACCGGGCCGGCACCGGGGAGCTGTTTTTT. V and J are TRBV6-4 and TRBJ2-2; D is ambiguous. The germline gives CDR1 MRHNA, CDR2 SNTAGT. The CDR3 contains 15 residues. The V end lost 8 bases, the J end lost 4 bases, and 17 bases lay between the germline ends.

V is TRBV6-2 or TRBV6-3 and J is TRBJ2-2; D unresolved. CDR3 length: 15 residues. V was clipped by 4 bases and J by 0 bases, with 9 bases between them. Germline CDR1 reads MNHEY; CDR2 reads SVGEGT. DNA for the CDR3: TGTGCCAGCAGTTTGACGGTAGCGAACACCGGGGAGCTGTTTTTT. It specifies CASSLTVANTGELFF.

This sequence joins TRBV5-4 and TRBJ1-3; no clear D gene. The V end was cut by 7 bases, the J end by 3 bases, with 8 bases between. This CDR3 has 12 amino acids. Germline-derived CDR1 and CDR2 are SGHNT and YYREEE (reference sequence). CDR3 amino acids: CASRSVGNTIYF. CDR3 in DNA: TGTGCCAGCCGATCGGTTGGAAACACCATATATTTT.

The J gene is TRBJ1-1, the V gene TRBV3-1 (or the pseudogene TRBV3-2); TRBD1 is a possible D gene (5 bases). Germline CDR1 LGHDT, CDR2 YNNKEL (reference sequence). The CDR3 has 13 residues. Trimming pared 4 bases from V and 10 bases from J, leaving 16 bases between. The CDR3 region has the DNA TGTGCCAGCAGCCCCGGGGTTGGGGCACGAGCTTTCTTT. This sequence encodes CASSPGVGARAFF.

The chain links TRBV18 to TRBJ2-6; D could derive from TRBD1 or TRBD2 (5 bases each). The germline CDR1 and CDR2 sequences are KGHSH and LQKENI. With 6 bases removed from V and 0 bases from J, the gap between germline ends came to 12 bases. CDR3 length: 16 amino acids. Here the CDR3 DNA reads TGTGCCAGCTCCCCGGGGCCAAGCTCTGGGGCCAACGTCCTGACTTTC. It yields the protein CASSPGPSSGANVLTF.

The rearrangement links TRBV7-2 to TRBJ2-5; possibly TRBD2 for D (6 bases). Germline CDR1 is SGHTA and CDR2 is FQGNSA. The germline V and J ends were trimmed by 2 bases and 5 bases, with 24 bases remaining between them. This CDR3 comprises 18 residues. The DNA for the CDR3 is TGTGCCAGCAGCTTAAATATGGGTCTGGGGGGTGTTTGGGAGACCCAGTACTTC. Protein sequence: CASSLNMGLGGVWETQYF.

A single count supports this clone. The V call is TRBV7-9, the J call TRBJ2-2, with D uncertain. CDR3 length: 15 residues. CDR1 SEHNR and CDR2 FQNEAQ come from the germline V gene (reference sequence). V lost 10 bases to trimming and J lost 1 base, with 16 bases between them. CDR3: CATTTVLVNTGELFF. In DNA form, the CDR3 reads TGTGCCACCACCACGGTTCTGGTGAACACCGGGGAGCTGTTTTTT.

V gene TRBV4-1 combines with J gene TRBJ1-4; a possible D gene is TRBD1 (5 bases). CDR3 length equals 17 residues. Trimming stripped 2 bases from V and 3 bases from J, with 16 bases between. Germline CDR1 MGHRA, CDR2 YSYEKL. This CDR3 reads CASSQPGKGRANEKLFF. In DNA form, the CDR3 reads TGCGCCAGCAGCCAACCCGGTAAGGGGAGGGCTAATGAAAAACTGTTTTTT.

The chain joins TRBV7-3 to TRBJ2-2, with TRBD2 as a possible D gene (5 bases). V shed 5 bases and J shed 5 bases, with 9 bases lying between them. Looked up from germline, CDR1 is SGHTA and CDR2 is FQGTGA. The CDR3 length is 13 residues. This chain's CDR3 is CASSPPGTGELFF. As DNA, the CDR3 is TGTGCCAGCAGCCCCCCGGGGACCGGGGAGCTGTTTTTT.

This rearrangement joins TRBV5-1 to TRBJ1-2; 8 nucleotides line up with TRBD1. The trim removed 0 bases at V and 4 bases at J, leaving 8 bases unmatched. Germline assignment: CDR1 SGHRS and CDR2 YFSETQ. There are 16 residues in the CDR3. The CDR3 region is CASSLAIGQGGYGYTF. The CDR3 nucleotides are TGCGCCAGCAGCTTGGCCATAGGACAGGGTGGCTATGGCTACACCTTC.

The chain couples TRBV19 to TRBJ1-3; D is perhaps TRBD1 (6 bases). V was cut by 6 bases and J by 3 bases, with 15 bases left in between. CDR1 LNHDA and CDR2 SQIVND come from the germline V gene (reference sequence). CDR3 size: 15 residues. The CDR3 sequence: CASRRVQGLGNTIYF. For the CDR3, the DNA is TGTGCCAGTAGGCGAGTCCAGGGGCTTGGAAACACCATATATTTT.

The chain is built from TRBV7-8 and TRBJ2-5, with 8 bases lining up with TRBD2. Trimming removed 5 bases from V and 4 bases from J; junction bases left unmatched: 12. Germline CDR1 and CDR2: SGHVS and FQNEAQ. The CDR3 runs to 16 residues. The CDR3 DNA is TGTGCCAGCAGCGGTGCCGGGACTAGTACAAGAGAGACCCAGTACTTC. Translated: CASSGAGTSTRETQYF.

The chain combines TRBV18 with TRBJ1-4, with TRBD1 as a possible D gene (5 bases). The V and J ends lost 2 bases and 3 bases respectively, with 13 bases between them. CDR3 length: 16 amino acids. Germline CDR1 is KGHSH and CDR2 is LQKENI. The CDR3 spells CASSPNQGSANEKLFF. The DNA for the CDR3 is TGTGCCAGCTCACCAAACCAGGGTAGTGCTAATGAAAAACTGTTTTTT.

This clone showed up just a few times. The rearrangement uses TRBV19 and TRBJ1-5; 8 nucleotides match TRBD1. The CDR3 totals 15 residues. The V segment lost 5 bases and the J segment 7 bases; nucleotides outside the gene matches: 10. CDR1 and CDR2 (germline): LNHDA, SQIVND (reference sequence). The CDR3 reads CASSSRQGAFQPQHF. The CDR3 nucleotides are TGTGCCAGTAGTTCCCGGCAGGGGGCATTCCAGCCCCAGCATTTT. Supplemented by reference TRBV19 and TRBJ1-5, the full variable domain reads DGGITQSPKYLFRKEGQNVTLSCEQNLNHDAMYWYRQDPGQGLRLIYYSQIVNDFQKGDIAEGYSVSREKKESFPLTVTSAQKNPTAFYLCASSSRQGAFQPQHFGDGTRLSIL.